This T cell receptor beta chain was recovered during a study of CDR3 diversity in severe acne. Each CDR3 protein is one row after TCRdb ran MiXCR on the PCR reads. The sample lists almost 85,000 distinct CDR3 sequences; under 65% were seen once. The germline CDR1 and CDR2 sequences are SGHVS and FNYEAQ. The CDR3 is 13 residues long. The V and J ends lost 4 bases and 5 bases respectively, with 11 bases between them. V is TRBV7-6 and J is TRBJ2-5, with D tentatively TRBD2 (5 bases). The clonotype comes from a male donor in good health, without acne. Sequencing was done on a sample of blood. The CDR3 protein is CASSSLAFETQYF. CDR3 nucleotides: TGTGCCAGCAGCTCTCTAGCCTTTGAGACCCAGTACTTC. Full variable domain (missing parts from reference TRBV7-6 and TRBJ2-5): GAGVSQSPRYKVTKRGQDVALRCDPISGHVSLYWYRQALGQGPEFLTYFNYEAQQDKSGLPNDRFSAERPEGSISTLTIQRTEQRDSAMYRCASSSLAFETQYFGPGTRLLVL.